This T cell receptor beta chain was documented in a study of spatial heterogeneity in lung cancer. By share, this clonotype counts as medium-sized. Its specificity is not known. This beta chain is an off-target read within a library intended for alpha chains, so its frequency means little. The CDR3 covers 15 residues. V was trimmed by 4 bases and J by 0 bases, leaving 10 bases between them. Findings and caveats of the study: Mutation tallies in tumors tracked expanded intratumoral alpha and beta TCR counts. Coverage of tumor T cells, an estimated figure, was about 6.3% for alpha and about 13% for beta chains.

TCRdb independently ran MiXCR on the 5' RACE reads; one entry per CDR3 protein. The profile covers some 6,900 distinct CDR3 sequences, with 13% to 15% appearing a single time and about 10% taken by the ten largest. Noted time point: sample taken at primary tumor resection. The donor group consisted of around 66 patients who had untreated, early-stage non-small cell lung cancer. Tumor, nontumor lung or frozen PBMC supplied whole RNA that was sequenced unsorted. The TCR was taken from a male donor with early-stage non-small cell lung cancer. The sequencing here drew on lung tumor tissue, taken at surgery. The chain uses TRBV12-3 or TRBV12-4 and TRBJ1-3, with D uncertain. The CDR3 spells CASSWRRFSGNTIYF. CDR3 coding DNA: TGTGCCAGCAGTTGGCGACGGTTCTCTGGAAACACCATATATTTT.